A single sample is the source of the 9 T cell receptor beta chains below, sequenced in a study of CD8 T cells in ankylosing spondylitis. Findings of the study overall: Typical of ankylosing spondylitis blood, it appeared, was a TCR beta motif of eight highly homologous variants.

TCRdb passed the 5' RACE reads through MiXCR, listing each CDR3 protein once. This sample carries a few hundred thousand distinct CDR3 sequences, around 24% of them seen once, and the ten largest clones take about 15%. These TCRs' antigens remain unknown. The source material was blood, either unsorted or a sorted T cell fraction (not recorded which). The receptor set was obtained from a male donor with ankylosing spondylitis.

J is TRBJ2-5 and V is TRBV25-1; D is perhaps TRBD2 (7 bases). Germline assignment: CDR1 MGHDK and CDR2 SYGVNS. Trimming took off 7 bases at V and 5 bases at J, with 17 bases between the two ends. The CDR3 consists of 14 residues. The CDR3 protein is CASTKNGGHETQYF. The CDR3, as DNA: TGTGCCAGCACGAAGAACGGGGGGCACGAGACCCAGTACTTC. The whole variable domain, remainder taken from reference TRBV25-1 and TRBJ2-5, is EADIYQTPRYLVIGTGKKITLECSQTMGHDKMYWYQQDPGMELHLIHYSYGVNSTEKGDLSSESTVSRIRTEHFPLTLESARPSHTSQYLCASTKNGGHETQYFGPGTRLLVL.

The J gene is TRBJ2-5, the V gene TRBV6-4; D uncertain. V was pared by 0 bases and J by 7 bases, with 6 bases between. Germline-derived CDR1 and CDR2 are MRHNA and SNTAGT. The CDR3 is 12 residues long. In DNA form, the CDR3 reads TGTGCCAGCAGTGACTCTGGTGGGACCCAGTACTTC. Translated: CASSDSGGTQYF.

CDR3 protein: CASSPMPLREQYF. The CDR3 DNA reads as TGTGCCAGCTCACCAATGCCCTTAAGGGAGCAGTACTTC. The rearrangement links TRBV18 to TRBJ2-7, with D unresolved. Germline V gives CDR1 KGHSH, CDR2 LQKENI. The CDR3 has 13 amino acids. Trimming took off 2 bases at V and 7 bases at J, with 12 bases between the two ends.

CDR3 DNA: TGTGCCAGCAGTTTATTACAGGGTGGCATTCAGTACTTC. Residues: CASSLLQGGIQYF. The chain recombines TRBV27 with TRBJ2-4, with TRBD1 as a possible D gene (6 bases). V gave up 1 base and J gave up 9 bases, with 10 bases separating them. The V gene's germline CDR1 is MNHEY and CDR2 SMNVEV (reference sequence). The CDR3 is 13 amino acids.

The V and J genes are TRBV9 and TRBJ2-3; D uncertain. V gave up 0 bases and J gave up 0 bases, with 8 bases separating them. The CDR3 sequence is 15 residues long. The germline CDR1 and CDR2 sequences are SGDLS and YYNGEE. CDR3 residues: CASSVGVGSTDTQYF. The CDR3 nucleotides are TGTGCCAGCAGCGTAGGAGTGGGGAGCACAGATACGCAGTATTTT.

The chain has TRBV29-1 and TRBJ2-7; possible D gene TRBD1, 6 bases. The ends were cut back, 6 bases at V and 5 bases at J, with 17 bases in the middle. The CDR3 has 13 residues. Germline V CDR1 and CDR2: SQVTM, ANQGSEA. The CDR3 reads CSVGKTGSHEQYF. CDR3 DNA: TGCAGCGTCGGTAAGACAGGTTCGCACGAGCAGTACTTC.

The rearrangement joins TRBV6-1 to TRBJ2-7; TRBD1 might be the D (6 bases). This CDR3 has 15 amino acids. Trimming took off 5 bases at V and 0 bases at J, with 14 bases between the two ends. The germline V gene encodes CDR1 MNHNS and CDR2 SASEGT. The DNA of the CDR3 is TGTGCCAGCAGTCGTCGGACAGAGAGCTCCTACGAGCAGTACTTC. Amino acids: CASSRRTESSYEQYF.

This clonotype was observed once. The V call is TRBV5-5, the J call TRBJ1-4; no definite D call. CDR1 is SGHKS and CDR2 is YYEKEE in the germline V gene (reference sequence). The germline V and J ends were trimmed by 0 bases and 2 bases, with 11 bases remaining between them. This CDR3 has 16 amino acids. For the CDR3, the DNA is TGTGCCAGCAGCTTGGTGGGTGAAGGGACTAATGAAAAACTGTTTTTT. It is translated as CASSLVGEGTNEKLFF.

There are a few counts of this clonotype. The chain recombines TRBV18 with TRBJ2-1; 9 bases are shared with TRBD2. The CDR3 loop spans 15 amino acids. The germline CDR1 and CDR2 sequences are KGHSH and LQKENI. Germline trimming cut 3 bases from V and 8 bases from J; bases unmatched to any gene: 8. Here the CDR3 reads CASSPLTSGLHEQFF. CDR3 DNA: TGTGCCAGCTCACCCCTGACTAGCGGACTACATGAGCAGTTCTTC.